The clone carrying this TCR beta chain was seen a few times. What it binds is not known. The record originates from a study of glioma-infiltrating T cells. About the study: Glioma patients had dexamethasone for six or fewer days before surgery. Blood libraries targeted about 4- to 10-fold coverage of 1 million or so T cells.

TCR alpha and beta CDR3 regions were amplified from RNA using iRepertoire nested multiplex PCR. Input was roughly 85-450 ng of tissue mRNA or PBMC total RNA. TCRdb independently ran MiXCR on the multiplex PCR reads; one entry per CDR3 protein. The sample lists more than 350,000 distinct CDR3 sequences, about two fifths occurring once. Unmatched junction bases numbered 4, after V lost 5 bases and J lost 5 bases. The CDR3 is made up of 13 amino acids. CDR1 is SGHVS, CDR2 FNYEAQ, per germline. Study-level findings and limits: Patients with low tissue-blood divergence carried a signature set of shared blood CDR3 motifs.

What was sequenced was glioma tissue, nonneoplastic brain tissue, or PBMCs (not recorded which). The clonotype was recovered from a human donor with low-grade glioma or glioblastoma, undergoing nonglioma brain surgery, or in good health (not recorded which). V gene TRBV7-6 combines with J gene TRBJ1-1, with 8 bases that match TRBD1. CDR3 coding DNA: TGTGCCAGCAGCCAGACAGGGGTTACTGAAGCTTTCTTT. This sequence encodes CASSQTGVTEAFF. Full variable domain (missing parts from reference TRBV7-6 and TRBJ1-1): GAGVSQSPRYKVTKRGQDVALRCDPISGHVSLYWYRQALGQGPEFLTYFNYEAQQDKSGLPNDRFSAERPEGSISTLTIQRTEQRDSAMYRCASSQTGVTEAFFGQGTRLTVV.